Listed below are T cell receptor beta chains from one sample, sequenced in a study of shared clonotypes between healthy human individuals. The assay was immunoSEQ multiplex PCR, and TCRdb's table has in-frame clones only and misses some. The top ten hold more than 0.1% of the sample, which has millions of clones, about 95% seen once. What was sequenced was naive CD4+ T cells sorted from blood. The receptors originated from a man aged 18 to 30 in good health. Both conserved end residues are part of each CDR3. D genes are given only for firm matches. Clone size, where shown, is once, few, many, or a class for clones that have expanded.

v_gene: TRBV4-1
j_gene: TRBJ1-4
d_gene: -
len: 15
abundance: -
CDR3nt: TGCGCCAGCAGCCAAGATCCAGACACTGTACGAAAACTGTTTTTT
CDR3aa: CASSQDPDTVRKLFF

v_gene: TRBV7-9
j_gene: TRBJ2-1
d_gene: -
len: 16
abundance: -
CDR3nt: TGTGCCAGCAGCTTAGCAGGCAGGGGCCAGTGGAATGAGCAGTTCTTC
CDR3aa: CASSLAGRGQWNEQFF

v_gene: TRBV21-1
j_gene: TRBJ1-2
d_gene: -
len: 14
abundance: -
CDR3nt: TGTGCCAGCCCTTATACAGGTTTCGCTTATGGCTACACCTTC
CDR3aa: CASPYTGFAYGYTF

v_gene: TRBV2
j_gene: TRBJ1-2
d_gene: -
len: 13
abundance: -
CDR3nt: TGTGCCAGCAGTGCACAGGGCAACTATGGCTACACCTTC
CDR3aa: CASSAQGNYGYTF

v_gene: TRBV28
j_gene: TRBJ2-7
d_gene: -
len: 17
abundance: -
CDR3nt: TGTGCCAGCAGTCTCGGGTCAAGGAGGGACCCCTTCTACGAGCAGTACTTC
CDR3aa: CASSLGSRRDPFYEQYF

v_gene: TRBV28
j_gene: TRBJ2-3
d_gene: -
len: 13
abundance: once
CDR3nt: TGTGCCAGCAGTTACGGCTTTTCAGATACGCAGTATTTT
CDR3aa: CASSYGFSDTQYF

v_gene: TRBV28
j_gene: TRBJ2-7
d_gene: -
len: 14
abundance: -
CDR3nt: TGTGCCAGCAGTGCACCGGGCCGCAACTACGAGCAGTACTTC
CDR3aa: CASSAPGRNYEQYF

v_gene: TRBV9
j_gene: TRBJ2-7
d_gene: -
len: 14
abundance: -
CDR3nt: TGTGCCAGCAGCGAAGACCTCCTTGGAGGGAGGCAGTACTTC
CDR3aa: CASSEDLLGGRQYF

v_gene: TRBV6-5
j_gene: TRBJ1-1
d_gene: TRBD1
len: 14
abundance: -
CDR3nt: TGTGCCAGCAGTTACTCGACGCAGGGGGAGAGAACTTTCTTT
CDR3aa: CASSYSTQGERTFF

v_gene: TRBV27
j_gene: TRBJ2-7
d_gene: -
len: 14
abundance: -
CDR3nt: TGTGCCAGCAGTCCCATAGACATTTCCTACGAGCAGTACTTC
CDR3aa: CASSPIDISYEQYF

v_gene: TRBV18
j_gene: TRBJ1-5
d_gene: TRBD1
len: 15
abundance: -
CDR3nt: TGTGCCAGCTCACCCGGACAGGGTCTTCATCAGCCCCAGCATTTT
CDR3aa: CASSPGQGLHQPQHF

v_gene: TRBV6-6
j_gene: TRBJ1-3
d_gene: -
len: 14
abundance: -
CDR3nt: TGTGCCAGCACCACAGGGAGCTCTGGAAACACCATATATTTT
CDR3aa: CASTTGSSGNTIYF

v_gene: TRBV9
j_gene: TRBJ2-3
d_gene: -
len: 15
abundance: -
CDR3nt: TGTGCCAGCAGCCCCGAAATATGGGGTACAGATACGCAGTATTTT
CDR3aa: CASSPEIWGTDTQYF